This T cell receptor beta chain was observed in a study of control samples from healthy donors and cancer patients. Generated by immunoSEQ multiplex PCR, the TCRdb table keeps only in-frame clones and is missing some. The table records 150,000 or so clones, 85% to 90% of them present only once. The V and J ends lost 3 bases and 5 bases, in that order; junction bases with no gene match: 5. Germline CDR1 and CDR2: SGHNT and YENEEA. The CDR3 has 15 amino acids. The chain has TRBV11-3 and TRBJ2-3; 10 bases match TRBD2. Sequenced: blood. The TCR was taken from a woman aged 25-40 years in good health. The chain's CDR3 is CASSLGLARGDTQYF. The CDR3 DNA follows: TGTGCCAGCAGCTTGGGACTAGCGCGCGGAGATACGCAGTATTTT.